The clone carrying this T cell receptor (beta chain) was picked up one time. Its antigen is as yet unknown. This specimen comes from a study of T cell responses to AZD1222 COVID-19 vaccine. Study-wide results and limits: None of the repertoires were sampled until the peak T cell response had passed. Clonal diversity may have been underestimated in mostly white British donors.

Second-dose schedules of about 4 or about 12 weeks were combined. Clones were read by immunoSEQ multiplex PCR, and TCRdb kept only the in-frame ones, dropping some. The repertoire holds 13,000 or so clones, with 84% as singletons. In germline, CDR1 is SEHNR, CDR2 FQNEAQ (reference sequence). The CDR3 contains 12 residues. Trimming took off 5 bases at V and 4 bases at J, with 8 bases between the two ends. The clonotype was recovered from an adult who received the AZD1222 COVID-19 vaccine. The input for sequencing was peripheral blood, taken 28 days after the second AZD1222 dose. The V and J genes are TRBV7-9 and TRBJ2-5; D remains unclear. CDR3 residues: CASSPPGETQYF. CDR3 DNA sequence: TGTGCCAGCAGCCCCCCGGGAGAGACCCAGTACTTC.